Below are 7 T cell receptor beta chains sequenced from a single sample in a study of blood T cell repertoires in COVID-19. Produced via immunoSEQ multiplex PCR; TCRdb's table is partial and in-frame only. The table has 200,000 to 300,000 clones, 75% to 90% seen once. The sample was peripheral blood. These receptors originate from a man aged 25-40 years with active or convalescent COVID-19.

CDR3: CASQQGEETQYF. The CDR3 DNA reads TGTGCCAGCCAACAGGGGGAAGAGACCCAGTACTTC. The chain carries TRBV19 and TRBJ2-5, with 8 bases aligning to TRBD1. This CDR3 is 12 amino acids long. The germline CDR1 and CDR2 sequences are LNHDA and SQIVND (reference sequence). The V gene end was trimmed by 9 bases and the J gene end by 3 bases; junction bases not matched to a gene: 3.

The J gene is TRBJ1-2, the V gene TRBV3-1 (or the pseudogene TRBV3-2), with D perhaps matching TRBD1 (6 bases). Germline V gene sequence: CDR1 LGHDT, CDR2 YNNKEL (reference sequence). The CDR3 spans 14 residues. Trimming removed 3 bases at V and 8 bases at J, with 16 bases between. The CDR3 nucleotides read TGTGCCAGCAGCCACCTAGACAGGCCCAACGGCTACACCTTC. This codes for CASSHLDRPNGYTF.

The gene calls are TRBV19 and TRBJ1-2; D is undetermined. The CDR3 has 13 residues. CDR1 is LNHDA and CDR2 is SQIVND in the germline V gene (reference sequence). The V end lost 1 base, the J end lost 5 bases, and 8 bases lay between the germline ends. CDR3 DNA: TGTGCCAGTAGTATAGTTGTAGCGTATGGCTACACCTTC. Translated: CASSIVVAYGYTF.

The chain uses TRBV18 and TRBJ2-4; 7 nucleotides match TRBD2. The germline V gene encodes CDR1 KGHSH and CDR2 LQKENI. J was trimmed by 3 bases and V by 1 base; bases with no gene match: 15. This CDR3 is 19 amino acids long. The CDR3 sequence is CASSPLPLAPREGKNIQYF. DNA of the CDR3: TGTGCCAGCTCACCACTACCGCTCGCTCCAAGGGAGGGCAAAAACATTCAGTACTTC.

Here the CDR3 reads CASSKGSSDYGYTF. The CDR3 DNA is TGTGCCAGCAGCAAAGGTAGTTCGGACTATGGCTACACCTTC. This chain links TRBV21-1 with TRBJ1-2. TRBV21-1 is a listed pseudogene. This CDR3 spans 14 amino acids.

This rearrangement joins TRBV19 to TRBJ2-7, with a weak D call TRBD1 (6 bases). From germline, CDR1 is LNHDA and CDR2 SQIVND (reference sequence). V lost 5 bases, J lost 0 bases, and 11 bases lay in between. The CDR3 is 14 residues long. The DNA for the CDR3 is TGTGCCAGTAGTCCCCGACAGGCCTCCTACGAGCAGTACTTC. This gives the protein CASSPRQASYEQYF.

This clone turned up a few times. The V call is TRBV5-5, the J call TRBJ1-5; D is ambiguous. The ends were cut back, 1 base at V and 6 bases at J, with 14 bases in the middle. The germline gives CDR1 SGHKS, CDR2 YYEKEE (reference sequence). This CDR3 has 15 residues. The chain's CDR3 is CASSLLGRALQPQHF. In DNA form, the CDR3 reads TGTGCCAGCAGCTTGTTGGGGAGGGCGCTTCAGCCCCAGCATTTT. Full variable domain (outside the CDR3, taken from reference TRBV5-5 and TRBJ1-5): DAGVTQSPTHLIKTRGQQVTLRCSPISGHKSVSWYQQVLGQGPQFIFQYYEKEERGRGNFPDRFSARQFPNYSSELNVNALLLGDSALYLCASSLLGRALQPQHFGDGTRLSIL.